Sequencing of this TCR beta chain was carried out in a study of blood T cell repertoires in COVID-19 (dated by TCRdb to 2019 to 2021). Background for the entire study: Samples covering the acute and convalescent phases of COVID-19 were provided by collaborators in the United States, Italy and Spain. The samples were drawn from the first 160 participants of the ongoing ImmuneRACE study and from 950 to 1,500 subjects provided by 6 global collaborators. Subjects who had been exposed to COVID-19, were actively infected with it, or had recovered from it provided the deeply sampled blood TCRbeta repertoires that made up the dataset. The material from the prospective study consisted of cDNA or gDNA derived from T cells, B-cell-depleted T cells, or PBMCs. Where HLA class I and class II types were available, the types were taken from metadata supplied by the sample provider, not from assay-based typing. The repertoires were made available in a free public database intended to serve as a resource for research on the immune response to SARS-CoV-2. Nearly every sample came with metadata listing a de-identified subject ID, COVID-19 status, age in years and sex.

Study-level results and caveats: The amount of clinical and demographic metadata varied by source and participant and was provided uncurated.

TCRbeta CDR3 regions were amplified from genomic DNA by means of the immunoSEQ Assay, a bias-controlled multiplex PCR. Turning to the authors' computational methods: Within the assay, amplification of reference gene primers was used to estimate how many nucleated cells each sample contained. Sequence reads were collapsed and filtered to measure the absolute abundance of every unique TCRbeta CDR3 rearrangement. Productive Simpson clonality was computed per sample as the square root of Simpson's diversity index over productive rearrangements. TCRdb holds this immuneACCESS table with in-frame rearrangements only. Some clones are missing; in checked studies, unresolved V genes explain under half, and the rest has no known cause. The DNA was the basis for D and trimming; V, J and clone size are from that table. Recorded for this sample are some 250,000 clones; 81% of them occurred a single time. About 8% of the sample comes from the top ten.

Collaborating institutions collected whole blood in K2EDTA tubes following their own protocols. For TCRbeta analysis, collaborators shipped samples in one of three forms: frozen whole blood, isolated PBMCs, or DNA extracted from either of those sample types. The table lists this clone with a count of one. Its antigen specificity is not known. No base-level quality is on record; no much larger clone is a single base apart. The receptor was derived from a woman older than 75 with acute or convalescent COVID-19. Sequencing was performed on peripheral blood.

The CDR3 region: CASSPQGNEQFF. The sequenced DNA is TGTGCCAGCAGCCCACAGGGAAATGAGCAGTTCTTC. The rearrangement joined TRBV7-9 to TRBJ2-1, and the D gene may be TRBD1, 6 bases matching. The V and J ends are trimmed by 5 bases and 7 bases, leaving 9 bases between them. The CDR3 goes from the cysteine to the phenylalanine over 12 residues. This entry keeps only the CDR3 DNA: 36 bases, framed from base 1. The germline V gene (reference sequence) specifies SEHNR as CDR1 and FQNEAQ as CDR2.